These 13 T cell receptor beta chains came from one sample sequenced in a study of T-cell reconstitution after alpha-beta-depleted transplantation in children. Preparation of the TCRbeta library used unique molecular identifiers. TCRdb reanalysed the PCR reads using MiXCR and keeps one entry per CDR3 protein. The data show 780,000 or so distinct CDR3 sequences, about 15% seen once. Sequencing used PBMCs, mostly from graft donor cells, obtained 360 days after TCRalphabeta/CD19-depleted stem cell transplant. The origin of the receptors is a male patient under 18 who had a stem cell transplant for acute lymphoblastic leukemia, so the T cells may come from the graft donor.

This clonotype appeared many times. The rearrangement joins TRBV12-3 or TRBV12-4 to TRBJ2-3; D gene unclear. Trimming took off 3 bases at V and 6 bases at J, with 10 bases between the two ends. The CDR3 sequence is 13 residues long. The CDR3 DNA reads as TGTGCCAGCAGTTTTGGCGAACCTGATACGCAGTATTTT. Amino acids: CASSFGEPDTQYF.

The chain has TRBV5-1 and TRBJ2-2; unclear D gene. Per the germline V gene, CDR1 is SGHRS and CDR2 is YFSETQ. CDR3 length: 15 residues. V lost 0 bases and J lost 2, with 8 bases in between. In DNA, the CDR3 is TGCGCCAGCAGCTTGGAAGGCGGCAACACCGGGGAGCTGTTTTTT. Translating it yields CASSLEGGNTGELFF.

The rearrangement links TRBV20-1 to TRBJ2-1, with 12 bases fitting TRBD2. Trimming removed 6 bases from V and 6 bases from J; junction bases left unmatched: 6. The CDR3 sequence is 14 residues long. Germline V gene sequence: CDR1 DFQATT, CDR2 SNEGSKA (reference sequence). CDR3 nucleotide sequence: TGCAGTGCCTACGGACTAGCGGGACTCAATGAGCAGTTCTTC. As protein: CSAYGLAGLNEQFF.

The rearrangement joins TRBV7-9 to TRBJ2-5; 9 bases agree with TRBD2. This CDR3 has 15 amino acids. Trimming at V came to 7 bases and at J to 9 bases, leaving 15 bases not matched to a gene. Germline V gene lookup returns CDR1 SEHNR and CDR2 FQNEAQ (reference sequence). The CDR3 DNA reads TGTGCCAGCACCGAGCCGGGACTAGCCGTCAAGGCCCAGTACTTC. Protein: CASTEPGLAVKAQYF.

The J gene is TRBJ2-1, the V gene TRBV9; 10 bases are a match to TRBD2. From germline, CDR1 is SGDLS and CDR2 YYNGEE. Trimming took 4 bases from V and 4 from J; bases not matched to a gene: 8. The CDR3 runs to 16 residues. As DNA, the CDR3 is TGTGCCAGCAGCTTTACCGGGACTAGCGTTTACAATGAGCAGTTCTTC. This translates into CASSFTGTSVYNEQFF.

This clonotype was counted only a few times. J is TRBJ2-7 and V is TRBV5-6; 7 bases match TRBD2. Germline CDR1 and CDR2: SGHDT and YYEEEE. CDR3 length: 16 amino acids. V dropped 0 bases and J dropped 7; count of bases not matched to a gene: 13. The CDR3 region has the DNA TGTGCCAGCAGCTTGGCCCGGGGGAGGGCCTTTGGGGAGCAGTACTTC. This gives the protein CASSLARGRAFGEQYF.

This clonotype was detected only a few times. The chain couples TRBV6-2 or TRBV6-3 to TRBJ2-2; D perhaps matches TRBD1 (5 bases). Per the germline V gene, CDR1 is MNHEY and CDR2 is SVGEGT. V was shortened by 7 bases and J by 4 bases, with 16 bases between the two germline ends. The CDR3 has 15 residues. CDR3 bases: TGTGCCAGCACCAACAGGAGAGCCCTCACCGGGGAGCTGTTTTTT. Amino acids: CASTNRRALTGELFF.

This clonotype was picked up a small number of times. This chain uses TRBV7-2 with TRBJ2-1; no clear D gene. Germline V gene sequence: CDR1 SGHTA, CDR2 FQGNSA. Trimming removed 1 base from V and 10 bases from J, with 17 bases in between. The CDR3 has 15 residues. The CDR3 sequence is CASSLVGFGPQEQFF. The CDR3 coding sequence is TGTGCCAGCAGCTTAGTGGGTTTTGGGCCCCAAGAGCAGTTCTTC.

This clonotype was detected a few times. CDR3 amino acids: CASSQDRYEQYF. CDR3 in DNA: TGTGCCAGCAGCCAAGACAGGTACGAGCAGTACTTC. The chain couples TRBV3-1 to TRBJ2-7; D is uncertain. The length of the CDR3 is 12 residues. The V end lost 0 bases, the J end lost 4 bases, and 4 bases lay between the germline ends. Germline V CDR1 and CDR2: LGHDT, YNNKEL (reference sequence).

This chain joins TRBV7-2 and TRBJ1-5; no clear D. CDR1 is SGHTA, CDR2 FQGNSA, per germline. This CDR3 has 14 amino acids. The germline V and J ends were trimmed by 2 bases and 3 bases, with 8 bases remaining between them. CDR3 residues: CASSLWQNNQPQHF. The CDR3, as DNA: TGTGCCAGCAGCTTATGGCAGAACAATCAGCCCCAGCATTTT.

This clonotype was observed at least ten times. CDR3 residues: CATSWTAGYEQYF. CDR3 bases: TGTGCCACCAGTTGGACAGCCGGCTACGAGCAGTACTTC. The chain combines TRBV15 with TRBJ2-7; D is perhaps TRBD1 (6 bases). V was trimmed by 6 bases and J by 3 bases, leaving 12 bases between them. The V gene's germline CDR1 is LNHNV and CDR2 YYDKDF (reference sequence). CDR3 length: 13 residues.

This sequence joins TRBV9 and TRBJ2-5, with TRBD2 matching over 7 bases. With 3 bases clipped from V and 4 bases from J, the junction kept 15 bases outside the gene matches. The CDR3 has 17 residues. Germline assignment: CDR1 SGDLS and CDR2 YYNGEE. The CDR3 loop reads CASSAVAWREMRETQYF. The CDR3 DNA reads TGTGCCAGCAGCGCCGTCGCCTGGCGGGAGATGCGAGAGACCCAGTACTTC.

Only a few counts were recorded for this clonotype. The chain has TRBV18 and TRBJ2-7; tentatively, D is TRBD1 or TRBD2 (5 bases each). With 2 bases removed from V and 0 bases from J, the gap between germline ends came to 11 bases. The V gene's germline CDR1 is KGHSH and CDR2 LQKENI. The CDR3 runs 15 residues. In DNA, the CDR3 is TGTGCCAGCTCACCATGGGACGGCAGCTCCTACGAGCAGTACTTC. It codes for CASSPWDGSSYEQYF.